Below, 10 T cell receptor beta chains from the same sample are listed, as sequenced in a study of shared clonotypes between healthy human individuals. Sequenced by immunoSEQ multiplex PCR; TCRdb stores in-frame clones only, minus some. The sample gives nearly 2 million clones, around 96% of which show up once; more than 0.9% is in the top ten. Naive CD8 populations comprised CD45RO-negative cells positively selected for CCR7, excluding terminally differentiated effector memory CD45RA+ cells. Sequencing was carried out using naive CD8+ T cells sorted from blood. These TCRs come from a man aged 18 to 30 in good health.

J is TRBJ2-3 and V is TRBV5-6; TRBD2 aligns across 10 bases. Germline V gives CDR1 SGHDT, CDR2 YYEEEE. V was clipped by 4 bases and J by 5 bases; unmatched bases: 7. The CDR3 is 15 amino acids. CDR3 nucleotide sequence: TGTGCCAGCAGCGTACTAGCGGGGTGGGGAGATACGCAGTATTTT. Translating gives CASSVLAGWGDTQYF.

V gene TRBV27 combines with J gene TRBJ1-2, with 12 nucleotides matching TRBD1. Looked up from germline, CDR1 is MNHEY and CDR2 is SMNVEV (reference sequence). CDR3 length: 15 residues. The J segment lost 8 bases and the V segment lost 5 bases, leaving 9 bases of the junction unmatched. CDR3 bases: TGTGCCAGCAGTACACCGGGACAGGGGGCCGGGGGCTACACCTTC. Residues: CASSTPGQGAGGYTF.

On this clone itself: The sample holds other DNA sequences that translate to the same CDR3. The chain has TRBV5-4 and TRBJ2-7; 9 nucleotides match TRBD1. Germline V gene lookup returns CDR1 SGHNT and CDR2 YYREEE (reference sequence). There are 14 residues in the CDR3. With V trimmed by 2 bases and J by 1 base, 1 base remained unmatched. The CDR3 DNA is TGTGCCAGCAGCTTAGGACAGGGGTCCTACGAGCAGTACTTC. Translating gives CASSLGQGSYEQYF.

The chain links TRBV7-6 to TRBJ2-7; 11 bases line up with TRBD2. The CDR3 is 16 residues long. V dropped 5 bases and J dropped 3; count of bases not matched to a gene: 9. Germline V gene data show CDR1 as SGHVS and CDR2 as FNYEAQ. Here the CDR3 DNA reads TGTGCCAGCAGCCGTCTTCCCGGGACTAGCGGCTACGAGCAGTACTTC. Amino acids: CASSRLPGTSGYEQYF.

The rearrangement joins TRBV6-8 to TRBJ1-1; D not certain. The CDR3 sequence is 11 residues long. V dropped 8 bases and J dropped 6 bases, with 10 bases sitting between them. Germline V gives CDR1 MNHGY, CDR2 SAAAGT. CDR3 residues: CASSTAPEAFF. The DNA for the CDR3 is TGTGCCAGCTCAACGGCACCTGAAGCTTTCTTT.

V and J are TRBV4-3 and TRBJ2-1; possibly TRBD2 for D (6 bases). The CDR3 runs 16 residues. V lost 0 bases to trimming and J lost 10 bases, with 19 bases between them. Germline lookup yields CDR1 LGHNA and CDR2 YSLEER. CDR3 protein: CASSQDTGSGWTEQFF. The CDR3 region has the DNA TGCGCCAGCAGCCAAGATACCGGGAGTGGATGGACGGAGCAGTTCTTC.

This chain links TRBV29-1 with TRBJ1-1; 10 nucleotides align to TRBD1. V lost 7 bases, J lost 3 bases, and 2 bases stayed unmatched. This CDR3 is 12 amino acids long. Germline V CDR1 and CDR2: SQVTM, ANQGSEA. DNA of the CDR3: TGCAGCGGCGGACAGGGGGACACTGAAGCTTTCTTT. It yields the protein CSGGQGDTEAFF.

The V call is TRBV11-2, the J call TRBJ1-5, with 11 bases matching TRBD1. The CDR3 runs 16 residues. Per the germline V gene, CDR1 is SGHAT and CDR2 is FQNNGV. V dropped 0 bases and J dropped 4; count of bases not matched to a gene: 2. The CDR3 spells CASSLEGTGGNQPQHF. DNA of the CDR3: TGTGCCAGCAGCTTAGAAGGGACAGGGGGGAATCAGCCCCAGCATTTT.

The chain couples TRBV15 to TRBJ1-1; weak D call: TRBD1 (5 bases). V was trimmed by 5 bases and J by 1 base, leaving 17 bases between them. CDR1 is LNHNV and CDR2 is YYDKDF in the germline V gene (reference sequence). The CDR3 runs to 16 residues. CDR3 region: CATSGGTEGTNTEAFF. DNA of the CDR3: TGTGCCACCAGCGGAGGGACGGAGGGTACGAACACTGAAGCTTTCTTT.

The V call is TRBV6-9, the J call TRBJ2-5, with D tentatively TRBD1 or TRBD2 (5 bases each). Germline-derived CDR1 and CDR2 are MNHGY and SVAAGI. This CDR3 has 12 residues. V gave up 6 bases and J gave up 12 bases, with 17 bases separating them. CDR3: CASRDPRDGEYF. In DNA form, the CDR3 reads TGTGCCAGCAGAGATCCCCGGGACGGGGAGTACTTC.